The rows below give T cell receptor beta chains drawn from one sample of a study of T-cell reconstitution after alpha-beta-depleted transplantation in children. TCRdb recomputed calls from the PCR reads with MiXCR, one row per CDR3 protein. The top ten clones hold 8.5% to 9.5% of a sample with hundreds of thousands of distinct CDR3 sequences, just over 7.5% of them seen once. The sequencing here drew on peripheral blood, taken 360 days after TCRalphabeta/CD19-depleted stem cell transplant. Receptors were obtained from a female patient between 2 and 15 years old who had a stem cell transplant for Fanconi anemia, so the T cells may come from the graft donor. Each CDR3 is given with its conserved first and last residue. Fields, in order: J gene, clone size, V gene, D gene, CDR3 protein, CDR3 DNA. A D gene is named only where the DNA matches it firmly. Not all rows give a size; the values are once, few, many and, for expanded clones, a class.

>TRBJ2-5|many|TRBV29-1|NA
CSAWVVGQETQYF
TGCAGCGCCTGGGTAGTGGGCCAAGAGACCCAGTACTTC
>TRBJ2-1|many|TRBV5-1|TRBD1
CASSSGQISYNEQFF
TGCGCCAGCAGCTCGGGACAGATCTCCTACAATGAGCAGTTCTTC
>TRBJ2-5|NA|TRBV4-1|TRBD2
CASSQVRGGETQYF
TGCGCCAGCAGCCAAGTTCGGGGGGGCGAGACCCAGTACTTC
>TRBJ2-7|few|TRBV14|NA
CASSQGGPGYSYEQYF
TGTGCCAGCAGCCAAGGGGGTCCGGGATATTCCTACGAGCAGTACTTC
>TRBJ2-3|few|TRBV27|NA
CASSRRVPDTQYF
TGTGCCAGCAGTCGTAGAGTCCCAGATACGCAGTATTTT
>TRBJ2-1|many|TRBV29-1|TRBD2
CSVAPGLADNEQFF
TGCAGCGTTGCACCGGGACTAGCGGACAATGAGCAGTTCTTC
>TRBJ2-1|NA|TRBV7-3|NA
CASSLNGPYNEQFF
TGTGCCAGCAGCTTAAATGGACCCTACAATGAGCAGTTCTTC
>TRBJ2-1|NA|TRBV28|NA
CASSRDPQFF
TGTGCCAGCAGTCGGGACCCGCAGTTCTTC
>TRBJ2-7|NA|TRBV7-2|NA
CASSHSPGEQYF
TGTGCCAGCAGCCATTCCCCCGGGGAGCAGTACTTC
>TRBJ1-2|NA|TRBV29-1|NA
CVVDRRVDGGVYGYTF
TGCGTCGTTGACAGACGAGTCGATGGGGGGGTTTATGGCTACACCTTC
>TRBJ2-3|many|TRBV4-1|NA
CASSQGNTQYF
TGCGCCAGCAGCCAAGGGAATACGCAGTATTTT
>TRBJ2-2|many|TRBV5-1|TRBD1
CASSLDTGTDGELFF
TGCGCCAGCAGCTTGGACACCGGGACAGACGGGGAGCTGTTTTTT
>TRBJ1-2|NA|TRBV3-1|NA
CASSPRRDPYGYTF
TGTGCCAGCAGCCCCCGGCGAGATCCCTATGGCTACACCTTC
>TRBJ1-4|NA|TRBV20-1|NA
CSARRRASFNEKLFF
TGCAGTGCTAGAAGAAGGGCCAGCTTCAATGAAAAACTGTTTTTT
>TRBJ2-5|few|TRBV11-1|NA
CASSSQAQTQYF
TGTGCCAGCAGCTCACAGGCACAGACCCAGTACTTC
>TRBJ1-3|NA|TRBV6-1|TRBD1
CASRNRGPGNTIYF
TGTGCCAGCAGAAACAGGGGGCCTGGAAACACCATATATTTT
>TRBJ1-1|NA|TRBV6-1|TRBD1
CASSRQGRTEAFF
TGTGCCAGCAGCCGACAGGGGAGGACTGAAGCTTTCTTT